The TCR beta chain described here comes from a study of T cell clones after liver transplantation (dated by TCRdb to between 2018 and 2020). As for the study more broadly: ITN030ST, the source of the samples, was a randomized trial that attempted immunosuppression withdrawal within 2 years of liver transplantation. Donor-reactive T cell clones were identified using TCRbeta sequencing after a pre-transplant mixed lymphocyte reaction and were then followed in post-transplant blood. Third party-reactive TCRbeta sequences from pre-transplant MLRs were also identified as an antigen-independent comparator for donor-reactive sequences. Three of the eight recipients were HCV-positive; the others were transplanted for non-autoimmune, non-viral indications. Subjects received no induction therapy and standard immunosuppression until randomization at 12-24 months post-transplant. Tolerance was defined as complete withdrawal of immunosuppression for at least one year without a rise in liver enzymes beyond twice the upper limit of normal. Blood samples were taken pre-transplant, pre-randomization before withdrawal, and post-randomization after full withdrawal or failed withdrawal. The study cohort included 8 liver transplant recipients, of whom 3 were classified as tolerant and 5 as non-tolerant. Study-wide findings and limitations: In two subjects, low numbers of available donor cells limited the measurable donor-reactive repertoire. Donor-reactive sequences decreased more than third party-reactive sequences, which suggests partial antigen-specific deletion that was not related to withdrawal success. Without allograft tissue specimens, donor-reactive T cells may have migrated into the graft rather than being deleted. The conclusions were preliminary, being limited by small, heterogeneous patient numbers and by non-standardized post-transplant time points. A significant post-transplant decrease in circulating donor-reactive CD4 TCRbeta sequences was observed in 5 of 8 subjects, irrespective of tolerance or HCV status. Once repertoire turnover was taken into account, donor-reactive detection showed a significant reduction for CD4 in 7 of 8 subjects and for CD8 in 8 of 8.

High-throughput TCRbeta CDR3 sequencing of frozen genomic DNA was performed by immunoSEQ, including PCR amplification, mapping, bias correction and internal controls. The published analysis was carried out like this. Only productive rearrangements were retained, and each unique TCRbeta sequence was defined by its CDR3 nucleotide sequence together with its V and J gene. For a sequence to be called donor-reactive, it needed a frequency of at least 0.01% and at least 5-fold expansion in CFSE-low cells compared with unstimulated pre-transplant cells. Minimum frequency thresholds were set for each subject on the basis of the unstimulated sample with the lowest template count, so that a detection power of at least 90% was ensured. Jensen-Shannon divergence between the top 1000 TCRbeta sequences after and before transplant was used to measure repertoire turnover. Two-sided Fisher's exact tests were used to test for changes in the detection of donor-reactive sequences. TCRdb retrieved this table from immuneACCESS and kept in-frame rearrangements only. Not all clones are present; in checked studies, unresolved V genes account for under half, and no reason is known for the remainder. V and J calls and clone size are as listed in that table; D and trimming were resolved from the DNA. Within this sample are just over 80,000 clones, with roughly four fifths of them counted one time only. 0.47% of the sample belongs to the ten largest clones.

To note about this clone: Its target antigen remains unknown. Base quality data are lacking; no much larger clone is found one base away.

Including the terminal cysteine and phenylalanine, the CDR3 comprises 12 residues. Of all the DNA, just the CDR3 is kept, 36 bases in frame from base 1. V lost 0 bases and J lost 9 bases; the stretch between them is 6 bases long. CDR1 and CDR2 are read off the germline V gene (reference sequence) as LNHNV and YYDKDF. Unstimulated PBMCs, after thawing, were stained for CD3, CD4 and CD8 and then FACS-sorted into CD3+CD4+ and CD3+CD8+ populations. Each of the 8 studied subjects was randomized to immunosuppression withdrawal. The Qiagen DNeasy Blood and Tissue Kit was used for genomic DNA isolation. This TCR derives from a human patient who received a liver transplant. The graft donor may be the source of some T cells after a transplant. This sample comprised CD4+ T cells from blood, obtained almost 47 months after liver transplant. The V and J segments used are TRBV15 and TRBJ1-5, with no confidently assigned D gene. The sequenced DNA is TGTGCCACCAGCAGAGATTACGTGCCCCAGCATTTT. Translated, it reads CATSRDYVPQHF.